The 13 T cell receptor beta chains below all came from one sample that was sequenced in a study of blood T cell repertoires in COVID-19. Data came from immunoSEQ multiplex PCR; TCRdb stores just in-frame clones and leaves some out. The sample lists around 400,000 clones, about 88% occurring once. Sequenced material: PBMCs or T cells enriched from blood (not recorded which). The receptors originated from a young woman who had been exposed to COVID-19.

CDR3 sequence reads: CASSSAGTGGTYGYTF. CDR3 sequence (DNA): TGTGCCAGCAGTTCCGCCGGGACAGGGGGCACCTATGGCTACACCTTC. This chain connects TRBV28 to TRBJ1-2, with TRBD1 identical over 12 bases. CDR1 MDHEN and CDR2 SYDVKM come from the germline V gene. The V segment lost 4 bases and the J segment 4 bases; nucleotides outside the gene matches: 7. CDR3 length: 16 residues.

J is TRBJ1-2 and V is TRBV10-3; 7 bases align to TRBD1. V shed 6 bases and J 2 bases; nucleotides not matched to a gene: 9. The CDR3 has 15 amino acids. Germline CDR1 and CDR2: ENHRY and SYGVKD. CDR3 bases: TGTGCCATCAGACCCGGGACAGCAGTAAACTATGGCTACACCTTC. This translates into CAIRPGTAVNYGYTF.

The V and J genes are TRBV11-3 and TRBJ2-7; D is undetermined. This CDR3 is built from 15 residues. The germline V and J ends were trimmed by 8 bases and 0 bases, with 17 bases remaining between them. Germline assignment: CDR1 SGHNT and CDR2 YENEEA. The DNA for the CDR3 is TGTGCCAGCCCCCCTCTTCCGAGGAGCTCCTACGAGCAGTACTTC. This translates into CASPPLPRSSYEQYF.

This chain links TRBV4-3 with TRBJ1-1; 7 bases match TRBD1. V dropped 3 bases and J dropped 0; count of bases not matched to a gene: 7. The length of the CDR3 is 16 residues. Per the germline V gene, CDR1 is LGHNA and CDR2 is YSLEER. CDR3 nucleotides: TGCGCCAGCAGCCATGTAGAGGGGGCTGTGAACACTGAAGCTTTCTTT. Protein: CASSHVEGAVNTEAFF.

This clone was found a few times. This chain uses TRBV24-1 with TRBJ1-2; 9 bases match TRBD1. The V gene end was trimmed by 4 bases and the J gene end by 4 bases; junction bases not matched to a gene: 15. The CDR3 runs to 18 residues. Germline V gene lookup returns CDR1 KGHDR and CDR2 SFDVKD. The chain's CDR3 is CATSDPPGTGKDGYGYTF. The CDR3 DNA sequence: TGTGCCACCAGTGACCCACCCGGGACAGGGAAGGATGGCTATGGCTACACCTTC.

The chain joins TRBV15 to TRBJ2-5; 10 nucleotides align to TRBD1. CDR1 is LNHNV and CDR2 is YYDKDF in the germline V gene (reference sequence). Trimming cost V 2 bases and J 1 base; bases outside gene matches: 7. The length of the CDR3 is 17 residues. The CDR3 is CATSRLRDRGFQETQYF. The CDR3 DNA is TGTGCCACCAGCAGACTCCGGGACAGGGGTTTCCAAGAGACCCAGTACTTC.

This clone was recorded once. V usage is TRBV14 and J usage is TRBJ2-3; 7 bases match TRBD1. The V gene end was trimmed by 4 bases and the J gene end by 3 bases; junction bases not matched to a gene: 10. Germline V gives CDR1 SGHDN, CDR2 FVKESK. The CDR3 sequence is 16 residues long. CDR3 nucleotides: TGTGCCAGCAGCCTCAGACAGGGTACATGGACAGATACGCAGTATTTT. Its translation: CASSLRQGTWTDTQYF.

The table lists this clone with a count of one. The chain combines TRBV15 with TRBJ2-7; 9 bases are shared with TRBD1. This CDR3 comprises 14 residues. Trimming removed 1 base from V and 10 bases from J; junction bases left unmatched: 8. Germline V gene data show CDR1 as LNHNV and CDR2 as YYDKDF (reference sequence). The CDR3 DNA reads TGTGCCACCAGCAGAGGGGGGACAGGGATTACTCAGTACTTC. It codes for CATSRGGTGITQYF.

This clone occurred once. The chain employs TRBV27 and TRBJ1-1; D call uncertain. V dropped 6 bases and J dropped 8 bases, with 13 bases sitting between them. The CDR3 is made up of 12 amino acids. CDR1 and CDR2 from the germline V gene are MNHEY and SMNVEV (reference sequence). The CDR3 nucleotides read TGTGCCAGCAGAGAGCGAGGGCTGGAAGCTTTCTTT. Its translation: CASRERGLEAFF.

V gene TRBV5-5 combines with J gene TRBJ1-5; 7 bases map to TRBD1. The V gene's germline CDR1 is SGHKS and CDR2 YYEKEE (reference sequence). V gave up 3 bases and J gave up 2 bases; unmatched junction bases: 8. The CDR3 loop spans 16 amino acids. The CDR3 DNA follows: TGTGCCAGCAGCTGGACAGGCAGCAACGGCAATCAGCCCCAGCATTTT. This codes for CASSWTGSNGNQPQHF.

The rearrangement joins TRBV12-1 to TRBJ1-4; the DNA was not used to check the table's D call, TRBD1. TRBV12-1 is flagged as a pseudogene. The CDR3 consists of 15 residues. CDR3 DNA: TGTGCCAGCATTAGTCGGGACAGACATAATGAAAAACTGTTTTTT. Residues: CASISRDRHNEKLFF.

This clone has a single count. The CDR3 coding sequence is TGTGCAAGTCGCTGCCGGGTCCTAACGACCCCGAACACTGAAGCTTTCTTT. Translated: CASRCRVLTTPNTEAFF. V and J are TRBV12-2 and TRBJ1-1. TRBV12-2 is a pseudogene segment. This CDR3 is 17 amino acids long.

This chain links TRBV27 with TRBJ2-3; TRBD1 aligns across 7 bases. CDR3 length: 14 residues. Trimming took 5 bases from V and 2 from J; bases not matched to a gene: 4. The V gene's germline CDR1 is MNHEY and CDR2 SMNVEV (reference sequence). The DNA for the CDR3 is TGTGCCAGCAGTGAACAGGGGATCACAGATACGCAGTATTTT. It encodes CASSEQGITDTQYF.